This is a list of T cell receptor beta chains from one sample in a study of T cell responses to AZD1222 COVID-19 vaccine. Data came from immunoSEQ multiplex PCR; TCRdb stores just in-frame clones and leaves some out. The sample has some 140,000 clones; approximately 91% are singletons. Specimen: peripheral blood, collected 28 days after the second AZD1222 dose. These receptors all stem from an adult who received the AZD1222 COVID-19 vaccine. CDR3s leave out the opening cysteine and the closing phenylalanine or tryptophan. Fields, in order: J gene, V gene, CDR3 protein.

J gene: TRBJ1-1; V gene: TRBV27; CDR3 protein: ASSNRSGQLNTEAF
J gene: TRBJ2-1; V gene: TRBV19; CDR3 protein: ASALAGGSYNEQF
J gene: TRBJ1-1; V gene: TRBV7-3; CDR3 protein: ASSPDVSSTEAF
J gene: TRBJ1-2; V gene: TRBV2; CDR3 protein: ASSEQGASYGYT
J gene: TRBJ2-2; V gene: TRBV29-1; CDR3 protein: SAPAWGTGELF
J gene: TRBJ2-2; V gene: TRBV30; CDR3 protein: AWNANRDSSNTGELF
J gene: TRBJ2-1; V gene: TRBV28; CDR3 protein: ASRPSPGLAKPGNEQF
J gene: TRBJ2-3; V gene: TRBV15; CDR3 protein: ATSRVRGGATDTQY
J gene: TRBJ1-1; V gene: TRBV25-1; CDR3 protein: ASSTQGFAEAF
J gene: TRBJ2-3; V gene: TRBV24-1; CDR3 protein: ATSDQSTDTQY
J gene: TRBJ1-2; V gene: TRBV6-9; CDR3 protein: ASPRRGGYT
J gene: TRBJ1-1; V gene: TRBV30; CDR3 protein: AWSADSWDILLNTEAF
J gene: TRBJ1-1; V gene: TRBV3-1/TRBV3-2; CDR3 protein: ASSQERASIMNTEAF
J gene: TRBJ1-1; V gene: TRBV19; CDR3 protein: ASSRDRGTNTEAF
J gene: TRBJ1-1; V gene: TRBV5-1; CDR3 protein: ASSIRQGSNSVTEAF
J gene: TRBJ2-3; V gene: TRBV7-6; CDR3 protein: ASSSSPSTDTQY
J gene: TRBJ2-7; V gene: TRBV6-1; CDR3 protein: ASSEWPRDSSSYEQY
J gene: TRBJ1-6; V gene: TRBV6-5; CDR3 protein: ASTPRTDNSPLH
J gene: TRBJ1-2; V gene: TRBV2; CDR3 protein: ASSAQGLANYGYT
J gene: TRBJ2-1; V gene: TRBV9; CDR3 protein: ASSAGQGDNEQF
J gene: TRBJ2-5; V gene: TRBV7-2; CDR3 protein: ASSPASGRGTQY
J gene: TRBJ1-2; V gene: TRBV12-3/TRBV12-4; CDR3 protein: ASREQGYGYT
J gene: TRBJ1-1; V gene: TRBV4-1; CDR3 protein: ASSQAQGTEAF
J gene: TRBJ1-1; V gene: TRBV20-1; CDR3 protein: SASRSSFNTEAF
J gene: TRBJ1-2; V gene: TRBV27; CDR3 protein: ASSLGSGQNSGYT
J gene: TRBJ1-5; V gene: TRBV7-9; CDR3 protein: ASSLQGAGQPQH
J gene: TRBJ1-1; V gene: TRBV6-5; CDR3 protein: ASSSGTATEAF
J gene: TRBJ1-1; V gene: TRBV7-9; CDR3 protein: ASSRDSTQRTEAF
J gene: TRBJ1-4; V gene: TRBV15; CDR3 protein: ATSSRGRVRGEKLF
J gene: TRBJ1-4; V gene: TRBV29-1; CDR3 protein: SVVSGEGGKLF
J gene: TRBJ1-1; V gene: TRBV6-5; CDR3 protein: ASSASGFTEAF
J gene: TRBJ2-3; V gene: TRBV6-2/TRBV6-3; CDR3 protein: ASSPVMDTQY
J gene: TRBJ1-5; V gene: TRBV30; CDR3 protein: AWSVPHGTAH
J gene: TRBJ2-4; V gene: TRBV29-1; CDR3 protein: SSAVQNIQY
J gene: TRBJ2-1; V gene: TRBV7-3; CDR3 protein: ASSPGGQNEQF
J gene: TRBJ2-7; V gene: TRBV3-1/TRBV3-2; CDR3 protein: ASSRLRDSFYEQY
J gene: TRBJ2-1; V gene: TRBV27; CDR3 protein: ASGATYEQF
J gene: TRBJ2-3; V gene: TRBV10-3; CDR3 protein: AIRGPGQDTQY
J gene: TRBJ1-2; V gene: TRBV18; CDR3 protein: ASSPGDGDTYGYT
J gene: TRBJ2-2; V gene: TRBV6-6; CDR3 protein: ATSTPTGRAGELF
J gene: TRBJ1-1; V gene: TRBV5-1; CDR3 protein: ASSLGVENTEAF
J gene: TRBJ2-1; V gene: TRBV5-5; CDR3 protein: ASSLRTGLNNEQF
J gene: TRBJ2-5; V gene: TRBV28; CDR3 protein: ASSPNHGTQY
J gene: TRBJ1-1; V gene: TRBV19; CDR3 protein: ASMAWAPGVQNTEAF
J gene: TRBJ1-1; V gene: TRBV2; CDR3 protein: ASSVDKNTEAF
J gene: TRBJ1-4; V gene: TRBV7-2; CDR3 protein: ASSRDNNEKLF